These T cell receptor beta chains were read from a single sample in a study of CXCR3-negative and CXCR3-positive naive CD8 T cells. TCRdb reprocessed the 5' RACE reads, with one entry per CDR3 protein and no DNA. The table gives thousands of distinct CDR3 sequences; the top ten clones make up under 2.5% of it. Input material: naive CXCR3+ CD8+ T cells from blood. These receptors were taken from a human donor in good health. Some clones in this sample may be carry-over from other donors' samples. Each CDR3 is given with its conserved first and last residue. Rows give clone size only sometimes, using once, few, many, or a class for an expanded clone.

CDR3aa: CASSLAYDINYGYTF
len: 15
j_gene: TRBJ1-2
abundance: -
v_gene: TRBV7-2

CDR3aa: CASSSPPGTTFNEQFF
len: 16
j_gene: TRBJ2-1
abundance: medium-sized
v_gene: TRBV11-2

CDR3aa: CASIPPGGSILSTGELFF
len: 18
j_gene: TRBJ2-2
abundance: medium-sized
v_gene: TRBV5-7

CDR3aa: CASRRGSEGYTF
len: 12
j_gene: TRBJ1-2
abundance: -
v_gene: TRBV9

CDR3aa: CASSENQGFSYNEQFF
len: 16
j_gene: TRBJ2-1
abundance: -
v_gene: TRBV2

CDR3aa: CASSPLEGHWGNEQFF
len: 16
j_gene: TRBJ2-1
abundance: -
v_gene: TRBV11-1

CDR3aa: CASGLASLSYEQYF
len: 14
j_gene: TRBJ2-7
abundance: medium-sized
v_gene: TRBV6-5

CDR3aa: CSAEVGSSYEQYF
len: 13
j_gene: TRBJ2-7
abundance: -
v_gene: TRBV20-1

CDR3aa: CASSDLQGTEAFF
len: 13
j_gene: TRBJ1-1
abundance: -
v_gene: TRBV25-1

CDR3aa: CSARGTSHYEQYF
len: 13
j_gene: TRBJ2-7
abundance: -
v_gene: TRBV20-1

CDR3aa: CASSLRASGRDNEQFF
len: 16
j_gene: TRBJ2-1
abundance: medium-sized
v_gene: TRBV5-4

CDR3aa: CASSLGAGRTEAFF
len: 14
j_gene: TRBJ1-1
abundance: -
v_gene: TRBV7-6

CDR3aa: CASSMPPSGTGSEQYF
len: 16
j_gene: TRBJ2-7
abundance: medium-sized
v_gene: TRBV19